This TCR beta chain was recovered during a study of cytomegalovirus exposure and HLA in healthy donors. Study conclusions and caveats: Usually a TCR sequence was rare, but some public TCRs were found in many donors. It was reported that TCR beta sequences correctly inferred the HLA-A and HLA-B alleles for most subjects.

With 60 Vbeta and 13 Jbeta primers, the PCR was carried out. This table comes from immunoSEQ multiplex PCR, and its TCRdb copy is limited to in-frame clones, with some not included. This repertoire includes approximately 43,000 clones. This CDR3 is built from 14 residues. V was clipped by 6 bases and J by 3 bases, with 14 bases between them. Germline assignment: CDR1 KGHSH and CDR2 LQKENI. As concerns this clone: Its specificity is unknown.

The receptor comes from a woman aged 30 to 39 in good health and CMV-seronegative. The chain recombines TRBV18 with TRBJ1-1; D might be TRBD1 (6 bases). The sequencing sample was made of PBMCs. CDR3 loop: CASSRTEFDTEAFF. The CDR3 DNA follows: TGTGCCAGCTCCCGGACAGAGTTCGACACTGAAGCTTTCTTT.